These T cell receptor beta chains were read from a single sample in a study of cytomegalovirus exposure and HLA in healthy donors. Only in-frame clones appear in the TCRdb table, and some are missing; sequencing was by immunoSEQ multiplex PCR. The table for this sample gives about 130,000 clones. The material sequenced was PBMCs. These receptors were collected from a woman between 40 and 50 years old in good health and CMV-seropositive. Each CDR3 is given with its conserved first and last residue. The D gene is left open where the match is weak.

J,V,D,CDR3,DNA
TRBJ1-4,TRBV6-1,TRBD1,CASSVNRGDHEKLFF,TGTGCCAGCAGCGTTAACAGGGGCGACCATGAAAAACTGTTTTTT
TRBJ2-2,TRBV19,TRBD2,CASRRGRGNTGELFF,TGTGCCAGTAGACGGGGGAGGGGAAACACCGGGGAGCTGTTTTTT
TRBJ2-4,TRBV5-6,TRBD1,CASSYGTGGAKNIQYF,TGTGCCAGCAGCTACGGGACAGGGGGAGCCAAAAACATTCAGTACTTC
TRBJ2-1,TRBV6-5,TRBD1,CASSYWNRQGANEQFF,TGTGCCAGCAGTTACTGGAACCGACAGGGGGCTAATGAGCAGTTCTTC
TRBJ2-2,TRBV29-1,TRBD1,CSVTGGSTGELFF,TGCAGCGTCACAGGGGGAAGCACCGGGGAGCTGTTTTTT
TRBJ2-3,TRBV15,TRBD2,CATSREPSGGTDTQYF,TGTGCCACCAGCAGAGAACCTAGCGGGGGCACAGATACGCAGTATTTT
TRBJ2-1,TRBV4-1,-,CASSHPSYNEQFF,TGCGCCAGCAGCCACCCTAGTTACAATGAGCAGTTCTTC
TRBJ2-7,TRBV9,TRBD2,CASSVGAGGPMEQYF,TGTGCCAGCAGCGTAGGAGCGGGAGGGCCTATGGAGCAGTACTTC
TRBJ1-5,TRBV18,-,CASSPRQSGINQPQHF,TGTGCCAGCTCACCTCGACAGTCTGGAATTAATCAGCCCCAGCATTTT
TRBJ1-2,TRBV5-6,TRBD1,CASSLVGQGGYTF,TGTGCCAGCAGCTTGGTGGGACAGGGAGGCTACACCTTC
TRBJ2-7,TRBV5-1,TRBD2,CASSLVRGGAGDYEQYF,TGCGCCAGCAGCTTGGTCCGGGGGGGCGCAGGGGATTACGAGCAGTACTTC
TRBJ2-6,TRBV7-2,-,CAGWRASGANVLTF,TGTGCCGGCTGGAGGGCCTCTGGGGCCAACGTCCTGACTTTC
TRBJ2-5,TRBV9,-,CASSVVTGETQYF,TGTGCCAGCAGCGTCGTGACGGGGGAGACCCAGTACTTC
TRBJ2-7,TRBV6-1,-,CASSDETRGPYEQYF,TGTGCCAGCAGTGACGAGACACGGGGTCCCTACGAGCAGTACTTC
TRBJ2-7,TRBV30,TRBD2,CAWLRREGVPYEQYF,TGTGCCTGGCTGCGACGGGAGGGCGTGCCCTACGAGCAGTACTTC
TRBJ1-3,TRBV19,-,CASRPQGPLSGNTIYF,TGTGCCAGTAGACCACAGGGACCGCTCTCTGGAAACACCATATATTTT
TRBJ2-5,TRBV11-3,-,CASSLAPGNQETQYF,TGTGCCAGCAGCTTAGCACCGGGAAACCAAGAGACCCAGTACTTC
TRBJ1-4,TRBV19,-,CASKGAYNEKLFF,TGTGCCAGCAAAGGGGCGTATAATGAAAAACTGTTTTTT
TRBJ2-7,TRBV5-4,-,CASSLPTGTSYEQYF,TGTGCCAGCAGCTTACCGACAGGTACTTCCTACGAGCAGTACTTC
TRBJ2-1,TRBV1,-,CTSSQEKGTSENEQFF,TGCACCAGCAGCCAAGAGAAAGGGACTAGCGAGAATGAGCAGTTCTTC
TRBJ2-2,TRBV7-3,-,CASSSGLLRHTGELFF,TGTGCCAGCAGCTCGGGACTTCTCCGGCACACCGGGGAGCTGTTTTTT